These 32 T cell receptor beta chains were all obtained from the same sample, sequenced in a study of T cell repertoires in cytomegalovirus infection. MiXCR, applied by TCRdb to the reads, yields one record per CDR3 protein. The sample has some 350,000 distinct CDR3 sequences, 15% to 20% seen once. Sequenced material: PBMCs. These receptors originate from a human donor in good health (CMV status not recorded). Some clones in this sample may be carry-over from other donors' samples.

The V and J genes are TRBV11-2 and TRBJ2-5; 11 bases match TRBD2. The J segment lost 6 bases and the V segment lost 3 bases, leaving 9 bases of the junction unmatched. Germline V gene sequence: CDR1 SGHAT, CDR2 FQNNGV. This CDR3 has 16 amino acids. The CDR3 nucleotides read TGTGCCAGCAGCTTCGACGGTAGCGGGAGGGCGAAGACCCAGTACTTC. Amino acid sequence: CASSFDGSGRAKTQYF.

This clonotype was counted only a few times. The chain recombines TRBV6-2 or TRBV6-3 with TRBJ2-5; 7 bases fit TRBD2. The CDR3 length is 15 residues. Germline V lookup: CDR1 MNHEY, CDR2 SVGEGT. V was pared by 8 bases and J by 4 bases, with 13 bases of the junction left unmatched. The CDR3 DNA reads as TGTGCCAGCCGAGAATTGAGACTAGCTAGAGAGACCCAGTACTTC. Translated, it gives CASRELRLARETQYF.

The chain carries TRBV19 and TRBJ1-5; possible D gene TRBD1, 5 bases. The CDR3 loop spans 15 amino acids. Trimming cost V 5 bases and J 5 bases, with 16 bases left between them. Germline CDR1 and CDR2: LNHDA and SQIVND (reference sequence). The CDR3 DNA follows: TGTGCCAGTAGTTCAACAGGAAAACAATATCAGCCCCAGCATTTT. This codes for CASSSTGKQYQPQHF.

This clonotype occurred a few times. The chain joins TRBV2 to TRBJ1-6; D is ambiguous. CDR1 is SNHLY and CDR2 is FYNNEI in the germline V gene. CDR3 length equals 16 residues. CDR3 DNA: TGTGGCTCCGAGCTACTGAGGAGCTCCTATAATTCACCCCTCCACTTT. Its translation is CGSELLRSSYNSPLHF.

This clonotype was counted ten times or more. The chain combines TRBV10-3 with TRBJ1-1; TRBD1 matches at 8 bases. V lost 5 bases and J lost 4; bases outside the gene matches: 6. The CDR3 runs to 14 residues. Per the germline V gene, CDR1 is ENHRY and CDR2 is SYGVKD. This CDR3 is CAISQTGDSTEAFF. The CDR3 DNA reads as TGTGCCATCAGTCAGACAGGGGATAGCACTGAAGCTTTCTTT.

This chain joins TRBV19 and TRBJ2-6; D is uncertain. The length of the CDR3 is 16 residues. V lost 9 bases, J lost 0 bases, and 15 bases lay in between. Germline values: CDR1 LNHDA, CDR2 SQIVND (reference sequence). Written as DNA, the CDR3 is TGTGCCAGCAATTCTCAATCCCCCTCTGGGGCCAACGTCCTGACTTTC. Translating it yields CASNSQSPSGANVLTF. The variable domain in full, with the rest retrieved from reference TRBV19 and TRBJ2-6, is DGGITQSPKYLFRKEGQNVTLSCEQNLNHDAMYWYRQDPGQGLRLIYYSQIVNDFQKGDIAEGYSVSREKKESFPLTVTSAQKNPTAFYLCASNSQSPSGANVLTFGAGSRLTVL.

This chain connects TRBV19 to TRBJ1-5; no firm D call. Germline CDR1 is LNHDA and CDR2 is SQIVND (reference sequence). Trimming cost V 0 bases and J 2 bases, with 5 bases left between them. The CDR3 has 14 amino acids. The CDR3 DNA follows: TGTGCCAGTAGTATAGATTTTGGCAATCAGCCCCAGCATTTT. This encodes CASSIDFGNQPQHF.

The chain carries TRBV12-3 or TRBV12-4 and TRBJ2-7; no definite D call. The CDR3 loop spans 13 amino acids. The V end was cut by 2 bases, the J end by 3 bases, with 8 bases between. CDR3 in DNA: TGTGCCAGCAGTTTATTCCAGGACTACGAGCAGTACTTC. This gives the protein CASSLFQDYEQYF.

This clonotype was seen only a few times. J is TRBJ2-3 and V is TRBV6-2 or TRBV6-3, with D hard to call. CDR3 size: 13 residues. The ends were cut back, 5 bases at V and 1 base at J, with 7 bases in the middle. CDR1 and CDR2 (germline): MNHEY, SVGEGT. The CDR3 nucleotides read TGTGCCAGCAGTGAGGATGGCACAGATACGCAGTATTTT. Its protein product is CASSEDGTDTQYF.

This clonotype was picked up a small number of times. The rearrangement joins TRBV7-6 to TRBJ2-1; TRBD2 matches at 7 bases. The germline CDR1 and CDR2 sequences are SGHVS and FNYEAQ. Trimming at V came to 1 base and at J to 1 base, leaving 7 bases not matched to a gene. The CDR3 runs 17 residues. CDR3 DNA: TGTGCCAGCAGCTTAGGTGGGTGGCGGGGGTCCTACAATGAGCAGTTCTTC. Translation: CASSLGGWRGSYNEQFF.

This chain joins TRBV19 and TRBJ2-1; tentatively, D is TRBD1 or TRBD2 (6 bases each). The V gene lost 6 bases and the J gene lost 6 bases, with 18 bases spanning the gap. The length of the CDR3 is 15 residues. CDR1 and CDR2 (germline): LNHDA, SQIVND (reference sequence). The CDR3 here is CASRGGLIFSNEQFF. Here the CDR3 DNA reads TGTGCCAGTAGAGGGGGGTTAATATTTTCCAATGAGCAGTTCTTC.

Points on this clonotype: Here the CDR3 omits its conserved ending phenylalanine or tryptophan, so a read error is the likely source. The limits of the CDR3 on the DNA are not certain, so only TCRdb's listed CDR3 is given. The chain uses TRBV7-9 and TRBJ2-7. The CDR3 extends over 9 residues, inclusive of both ends. Germline CDR1 and CDR2: SEHNR and FQNEAQ (reference sequence). The CDR3 here is CASSLMVCL.

This clonotype was picked up many times. The chain is built from TRBV7-2 and TRBJ2-5; TRBD2 is a possible D gene (5 bases). Germline V CDR1 and CDR2: SGHTA, FQGNSA. The CDR3 consists of 15 residues. Between the trimmed V and J ends, which lost 4 bases and 5 bases, there was a span of 17 bases. The CDR3 nucleotides are TGTGCCAGCAGCTCCTTCACGGGGTCCCAGGAGACCCAGTACTTC. Translated, it gives CASSSFTGSQETQYF. Variable domain in full (rest from reference TRBV7-2 and TRBJ2-5): GAGVSQSPSNKVTEKGKDVELRCDPISGHTALYWYRQSLGQGLEFLIYFQGNSAPDKSGLPSDRFSAERTGGSVSTLTIQRTQQEDSAVYLCASSSFTGSQETQYFGPGTRLLVL.

The chain is built from TRBV20-1 and TRBJ2-1, with 8 positions matching TRBD2. The CDR3 covers 16 residues. V lost 2 bases, J lost 9 bases, and 15 bases stayed unmatched. Germline lookup yields CDR1 DFQATT and CDR2 SNEGSKA (reference sequence). The CDR3 loop reads CSARRSGLAVPVEQFF. The CDR3 bases are TGCAGTGCTAGAAGGAGCGGACTAGCAGTTCCGGTTGAGCAGTTCTTC.

This clonotype appeared a few times. V is TRBV15 and J is TRBJ1-2; no clear D gene. V shed 1 base and J shed 2 bases, with 5 bases lying between them. There are 13 residues in the CDR3. Germline CDR1 and CDR2: LNHNV and YYDKDF (reference sequence). The CDR3 spells CATSRVGNYGYTF. CDR3 coding DNA: TGTGCCACCAGCAGAGTGGGCAACTATGGCTACACCTTC.

This clonotype was recorded a few times. V is TRBV7-6 and J is TRBJ2-3; D perhaps matches TRBD2 (6 bases). The germline gives CDR1 SGHVS, CDR2 FNYEAQ. V was trimmed by 7 bases and J by 2 bases, leaving 16 bases between them. The CDR3 sequence is 15 residues long. CDR3 amino acids: CASIPPAGNTDTQYF. In DNA form, the CDR3 reads TGTGCCAGCATCCCCCCGGCGGGGAACACAGATACGCAGTATTTT. Full variable domain (rest looked up from reference TRBV7-6 and TRBJ2-3): GAGVSQSPRYKVTKRGQDVALRCDPISGHVSLYWYRQALGQGPEFLTYFNYEAQQDKSGLPNDRFSAERPEGSISTLTIQRTEQRDSAMYRCASIPPAGNTDTQYFGPGTRLTVL.

The table lists this clonotype with many counts. The J gene is TRBJ2-3, the V gene TRBV7-9; D unclear. This CDR3 comprises 16 residues. V was shortened by 5 bases and J by 3 bases, with 18 bases between the two germline ends. The germline V gene has CDR1 SEHNR and CDR2 FQNEAQ (reference sequence). The CDR3 loop reads CASSLWTSRGTDTQYF. Here the CDR3 DNA reads TGTGCCAGCAGCCTGTGGACGTCCCGTGGGACAGATACGCAGTATTTT.

A few counts support this clonotype. This rearrangement joins TRBV23-1 to TRBJ1-2; weak D call: TRBD1 (6 bases). TRBV23-1 is classed as an ORF, of uncertain function. This CDR3 is 15 amino acids long. Trimming stripped 0 bases from V and 9 bases from J, with 17 bases between. The CDR3 here is CASSQSQGRGTSYTF. The CDR3 DNA reads TGCGCCAGCAGTCAATCCCAGGGTAGGGGGACCAGCTACACCTTC.

The table lists this clonotype with many counts. V usage is TRBV20-1 and J usage is TRBJ2-3; D not certain. Germline loops: CDR1 DFQATT, CDR2 SNEGSKA (reference sequence). CDR3 size: 12 residues. Trimming removed 3 bases at V and 0 bases at J, with 4 bases between. The DNA of the CDR3 is TGCAGTGCTAGTGGAAGCACAGATACGCAGTATTTT. It specifies CSASGSTDTQYF.

This clonotype was recorded at least ten times. This chain uses TRBV6-6 with TRBJ2-1; D is perhaps TRBD1 (5 bases). CDR3 length: 11 residues. Germline values: CDR1 MNHNY, CDR2 SVGAGI (reference sequence). V lost 2 bases, J lost 10 bases, and 6 bases lay in between. The DNA for the CDR3 is TGTGCCAGCAGTTACGGGGCGGAGCAGTTCTTC. Residues: CASSYGAEQFF.

This clonotype was counted between two and nine times. The chain is built from TRBV20-1 and TRBJ1-3; D gene unclear. There are 12 residues in the CDR3. Trimming pared 7 bases from V and 0 bases from J, leaving 7 bases between. Germline-derived CDR1 and CDR2 are DFQATT and SNEGSKA (reference sequence). The CDR3 here is CSGGSSGNTIYF. CDR3 in DNA: TGCAGTGGCGGCAGCTCTGGAAACACCATATATTTT.

The rearrangement links TRBV6-5 to TRBJ2-5; possibly TRBD2 for D (5 bases). Germline-derived CDR1 and CDR2 are MNHEY and SVGAGI. V lost 0 bases to trimming and J lost 1 base, with 9 bases between them. The CDR3 runs 15 residues. The CDR3 region has the DNA TGTGCCAGCAGTTACTCAGGAGGTAGCCAAGAGACCCAGTACTTC. Encoded protein: CASSYSGGSQETQYF.

The chain recombines TRBV2 with TRBJ1-6; D is possibly TRBD1 (5 bases). From germline, CDR1 is SNHLY and CDR2 FYNNEI. Deletions cut 7 bases from V and 6 bases from J, with 10 bases between. This CDR3 contains 13 residues. CDR3 sequence (DNA): TGTGCCAGCAAAGGGGTCCTTAATTCACCCCTCCACTTT. Protein: CASKGVLNSPLHF.

The rearrangement joins TRBV10-3 to TRBJ2-5; possibly TRBD1 for D (6 bases). This CDR3 is built from 15 residues. Germline V gene lookup returns CDR1 ENHRY and CDR2 SYGVKD. V dropped 0 bases and J dropped 5 bases, with 13 bases sitting between them. This CDR3 is CAISESSGVGETQYF. The CDR3 nucleotides are TGTGCCATCAGTGAGTCGTCAGGGGTAGGGGAGACCCAGTACTTC.

The genes are TRBV20-1 and TRBJ2-1, with 11 bases that match TRBD2. Germline V gives CDR1 DFQATT, CDR2 SNEGSKA (reference sequence). The CDR3 sequence is 16 residues long. J was trimmed by 4 bases and V by 5 bases; bases with no gene match: 10. The CDR3 sequence is CSAPTISGRGYNEQFF. In nucleotides, the CDR3 is TGCAGTGCTCCTACAATTAGCGGGAGGGGTTACAATGAGCAGTTCTTC.

The chain couples TRBV2 to TRBJ1-2; D not resolved. This CDR3 is built from 13 residues. V was clipped by 2 bases and J by 7 bases, with 11 bases between them. Germline loops: CDR1 SNHLY, CDR2 FYNNEI. CDR3 in amino acids: CASSEQRGSGYTF. CDR3 bases: TGTGCCAGCAGTGAACAGAGAGGGAGTGGCTACACCTTC.

This clonotype was observed a few times. The chain combines TRBV5-1 with TRBJ2-6; no definite D call. Per the germline V gene, CDR1 is SGHRS and CDR2 is YFSETQ. The germline V and J ends were trimmed by 3 bases and 0 bases, with 10 bases remaining between them. The CDR3 spans 16 residues. The CDR3 region is CASSSQLSSGANVLTF. The CDR3, as DNA: TGCGCCAGCAGCTCTCAACTCTCCTCTGGGGCCAACGTCCTGACTTTC.

Only a few counts were recorded for this clonotype. The V call is TRBV20-1, the J call TRBJ1-6; 8 positions match TRBD1. This CDR3 has 16 residues. Germline CDR1 DFQATT, CDR2 SNEGSKA (reference sequence). V lost 5 bases to trimming and J lost 0 bases; unmatched junction nucleotides: 6. The CDR3 nucleotides are TGCAGTGCTCCGGACAGGGAAAGCTCCTATAATTCACCCCTCCACTTT. It translates to CSAPDRESSYNSPLHF.

The V and J genes are TRBV12-3 or TRBV12-4 and TRBJ1-5; TRBD1 might be the D (6 bases). This CDR3 has 14 amino acids. With 6 bases removed from V and 7 bases from J, the gap between germline ends came to 16 bases. For the CDR3, the DNA is TGTGCCAGCAGCTACGGGGGGCAAGGGCAGCCCCAGCATTTT. It encodes CASSYGGQGQPQHF.

J is TRBJ2-5 and V is TRBV5-6, with 7 positions matching TRBD2. The CDR3 extends over 14 amino acids. Trimming removed 4 bases from V and 4 bases from J; junction bases left unmatched: 7. Germline lookup yields CDR1 SGHDT and CDR2 YYEEEE. The CDR3 bases are TGTGCCAGCAGCCTGACTAGCCGCCGAGAGACCCAGTACTTC. Protein sequence: CASSLTSRRETQYF.

With regard to this clonotype: This sequence may be a read error, since a much larger clone differs from it by one base. V and J are TRBV6-1 and TRBJ1-1, with a possible D match to TRBD1 (5 bases). V gave up 8 bases and J gave up 6 bases, with 16 bases separating them. The CDR3 has 13 residues. Germline CDR1 MNHNS, CDR2 SASEGT. CDR3 sequence reads: CASASWGESEAFF. CDR3 nucleotides: TGTGCCAGCGCCTCCTGGGGGGAATCTGAAGCTTTCTTT.

This clonotype was found many times. V is TRBV7-2 and J is TRBJ2-1; TRBD2 matches 7 bases. CDR3 length equals 16 residues. Germline V gives CDR1 SGHTA, CDR2 FQGNSA. Trimming removed 2 bases from V and 4 bases from J; junction bases left unmatched: 8. CDR3 nucleotides: TGTGCCAGCAGCTTACCGCGCGGGAGTCTTTACAATGAGCAGTTCTTC. Protein sequence: CASSLPRGSLYNEQFF.